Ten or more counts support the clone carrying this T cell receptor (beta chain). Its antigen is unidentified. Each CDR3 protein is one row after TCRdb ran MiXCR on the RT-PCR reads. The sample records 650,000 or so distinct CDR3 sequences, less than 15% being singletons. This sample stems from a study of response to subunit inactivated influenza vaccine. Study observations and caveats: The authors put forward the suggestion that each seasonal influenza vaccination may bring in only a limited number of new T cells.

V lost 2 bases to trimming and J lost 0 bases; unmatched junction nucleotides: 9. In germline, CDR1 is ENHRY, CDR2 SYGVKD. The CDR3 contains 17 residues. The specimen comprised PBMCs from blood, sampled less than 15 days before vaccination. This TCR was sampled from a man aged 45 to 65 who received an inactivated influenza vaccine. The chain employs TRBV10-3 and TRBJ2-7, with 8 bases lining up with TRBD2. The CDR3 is CAISEPGLGTTSYEQYF. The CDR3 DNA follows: TGTGCCATCAGTGAGCCGGGACTAGGCACAACCTCCTACGAGCAGTACTTC.